This TCR beta chain was documented in a study of blood T cell repertoires in COVID-19 (dated by TCRdb to the early 2020s). Background for the entire study: The collaborator samples originated in the United States, Italy and Spain and spanned the acute and convalescent phases of COVID-19. The material from the prospective study consisted of cDNA or gDNA derived from T cells, B-cell-depleted T cells, or PBMCs. Deeply sampled blood TCRbeta repertoires from subjects exposed to, actively infected with, or recovered from COVID-19 were included in the dataset. The repertoires were made available in a free public database intended to serve as a resource for research on the immune response to SARS-CoV-2. Samples were obtained from the ongoing ImmuneRACE study (first 160 participants) and from approximately 1,200 subjects provided by 6 global collaborators. Sample metadata almost always included a de-identified subject ID, COVID-19 status, age in years and sex. Where HLA class I and class II types were available, the types were taken from metadata supplied by the sample provider, not from assay-based typing. The paper as a whole reports these results and caveats: Clinical and demographic metadata were provided uncurated, with the amount varying by source and participant.

Whole blood was collected in K2EDTA tubes by collaborating institutions according to the institutions' own protocols. For TCRbeta analysis, collaborators shipped samples in one of three forms: frozen whole blood, isolated PBMCs, or DNA extracted from either of those sample types. The junction carries 17 bases between V and J, which are trimmed by 1 base and 1 base respectively. CDR1 and CDR2 (SNHLY, FYNNEI) derive from the germline V gene. The CDR3 holds 18 amino acids from the cysteine to the phenylalanine. Of all the DNA, just the CDR3 is kept, 54 bases in frame from base 1. TCRbeta CDR3 regions were amplified from genomic DNA by means of the immunoSEQ Assay, a bias-controlled multiplex PCR. From the authors' description of their analysis: Within the assay, amplification of reference gene primers was used to estimate how many nucleated cells each sample contained. Sequence reads were collapsed and filtered to measure the absolute abundance of every unique TCRbeta CDR3 rearrangement. For each sample, productive Simpson clonality was calculated as the square root of Simpson's diversity index across productive rearrangements. In its TCRdb copy, this immuneACCESS table keeps in-frame sequences only and misses some clones. Where compared with another copy, unresolved V genes explain less than half of these, and the others have no known cause. The D gene and trimming were derived from the DNA, and the V and J assignments and clone size from that table. Here the sample has fewer than 80,000 clones; around nine tenths occur a single time. 6.5% to 9.5% of the sample is in the top ten clones.

To note about this clone: This clone's antigen is unknown. No base quality information exists; no much larger clone differs at one position.

The receptor was derived from a man aged 25-45 years with acute or convalescent COVID-19. Input material: peripheral blood. Recombination connected TRBV2 to TRBJ1-5, with a weak D call of TRBD1 (5 bases match). The nucleotide sequence is TGTGCCAGCAGTGAAGAGGCAGGGTCCTGGTGGAGCAATCAGCCCCAGCATTTT. This yields the protein CASSEEAGSWWSNQPQHF. When the CDR3 is completed using the reference TRBV2 and TRBJ1-5 genes on either side, the full variable domain is EPEVTQTPSHQVTQMGQEVILRCVPISNHLYFYWYRQILGQKVEFLVSFYNNEISEKSEIFDDQFSVERPDGSNFTLKIRSTKLEDSAMYFCASSEEAGSWWSNQPQHFGDGTRLSIL.